What follows is one T cell receptor beta chain and its context. The CDR3 is 16 residues long. V lost 5 bases to trimming and J lost 10 bases; unmatched junction nucleotides: 14. Germline values: CDR1 SGHTA, CDR2 FQGTGA. This entry comes from a study of blood T cell repertoires in COVID-19. Method: immunoSEQ multiplex PCR; TCRdb's copy keeps in-frame clones and lacks some. Seen here are 200,000 to 300,000 clones, about 86% observed once, and the top ten hold over 7.5%. The V gene is TRBV7-3, the J gene TRBJ2-1; 10 nucleotides agree with TRBD1. The clonotype comes from a man older than 75 with acute or convalescent COVID-19. The sample consisted of peripheral blood. CDR3 DNA: TGTGCCAGCAGCCGTTCCGGGACAGGGGCGGAAGGAGAGCAGTTCTTC. Its translation: CASSRSGTGAEGEQFF.